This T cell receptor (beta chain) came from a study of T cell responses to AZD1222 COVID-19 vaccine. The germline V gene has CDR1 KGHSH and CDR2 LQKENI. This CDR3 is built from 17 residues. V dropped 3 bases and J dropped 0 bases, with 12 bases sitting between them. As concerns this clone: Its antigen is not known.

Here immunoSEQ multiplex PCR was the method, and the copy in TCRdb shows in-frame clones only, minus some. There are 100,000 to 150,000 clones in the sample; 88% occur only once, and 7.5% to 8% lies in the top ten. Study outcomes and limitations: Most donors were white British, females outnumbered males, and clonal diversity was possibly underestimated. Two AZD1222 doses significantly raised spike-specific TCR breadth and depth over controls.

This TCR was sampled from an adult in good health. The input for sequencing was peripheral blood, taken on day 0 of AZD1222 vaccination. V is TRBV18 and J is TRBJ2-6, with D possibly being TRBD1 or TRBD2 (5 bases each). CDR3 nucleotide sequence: TGTGCCAGCTCACCGCCTGTGGGGACCTCTGGGGCCAACGTCCTGACTTTC. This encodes CASSPPVGTSGANVLTF.